These 10 T cell receptor beta chains were sequenced from one sample in a study of T-cell reconstitution after alpha-beta-depleted transplantation in children listed by TCRdb under 2016. Receptor amplification or capture employed PCR. The instrument given in TCRdb is Illumina HiSeq 2500. Molecular barcoding was employed in the preparation of TCR libraries, with unique molecular identifiers being used to normalize TCRbeta repertoire quantification. TCRdb took the public reads, trimmed them with fastp at Q25, ran MiXCR for clone calling and kept in-frame beta chains. Rows with a matching CDR3 protein are joined into one entry that keeps the most common DNA and genes. The sample contains over 45,000 distinct CDR3 sequences, roughly 8.7% of them found a single time. Clones ranked in the top ten supply roughly 28% of the sample. Reading the label with the study, this specimen's time point is: day 60 (about 2 months) after transplantation. The treatment or condition label, read with the paper, signifies: allogeneic hematopoietic cell transplantation with graft depleted of TCRalphabeta T cells and CD19 B cells.

Sequenced material: PBMCs, mostly from graft donor cells, taken 60 days after TCRalphabeta/CD19-depleted stem cell transplant. The receptors were gathered from a male patient between 2 and 10 years old who had a stem cell transplant for chronic granulomatous disease, so the T cells may come from the graft donor.

This clonotype was picked up many times. The chain recombines TRBV3-1 with TRBJ2-5; D call uncertain. CDR1 is LGHDT, CDR2 YNNKEL, per germline (reference sequence). The CDR3 has 14 residues. V gave up 3 bases and J gave up 4 bases, with 12 bases separating them. The DNA for the CDR3 is TGTGCCAGCAGCCAGAGGTCCTGGAGAGAGACCCAGTACTTC. As protein: CASSQRSWRETQYF.

The V and J genes are TRBV7-2 and TRBJ2-7; no definite D call. Trimming cost V 0 bases and J 6 bases, with 3 bases left between them. CDR3 length equals 11 residues. Germline V gives CDR1 SGHTA, CDR2 FQGNSA. CDR3 DNA: TGTGCCAGCAGCTTAGCGGCCGAGCAGTACTTC. This codes for CASSLAAEQYF.

This clonotype was seen only a few times. This chain joins TRBV10-3 and TRBJ2-5; D might be TRBD2 (6 bases). The CDR3 is 13 amino acids. Germline V lookup: CDR1 ENHRY, CDR2 SYGVKD. The V gene lost 6 bases and the J gene lost 3 bases, with 11 bases spanning the gap. The CDR3 sequence: CAISRDSKETQYF. The CDR3 region has the DNA TGTGCCATCAGCCGGGACTCCAAAGAGACCCAGTACTTC.

This clonotype was counted only a few times. V gene TRBV20-1 combines with J gene TRBJ1-3; D is perhaps TRBD1 (6 bases). Germline lookup yields CDR1 DFQATT and CDR2 SNEGSKA (reference sequence). CDR3 length: 17 residues. Deletions cut 1 base from V and 2 bases from J, with 18 bases between. The CDR3 DNA reads as TGCAGTGCTAGAGCTCGGGTAGGGGGGCGGACTGGAAACACCATATATTTT. The encoded protein is CSARARVGGRTGNTIYF.

The V and J genes are TRBV6-1 and TRBJ2-5; tentatively, D is TRBD2 (6 bases). The CDR3 covers 14 residues. Trimming shortened V by 5 bases and J by 5 bases, and 15 bases separated the two germline ends. The V gene's germline CDR1 is MNHNS and CDR2 SASEGT. In nucleotides, the CDR3 is TGTGCCAGCAGTCCCCCGACTAGTAAGGAGACCCAGTACTTC. Protein product: CASSPPTSKETQYF.

Here the CDR3 DNA reads TGTGCCAGCAGCTTAGAAAGGGGGCGAAACACCGGGGAGCTGTTTTTT. This sequence encodes CASSLERGRNTGELFF. The chain employs TRBV11-2 and TRBJ2-2, with 7 nucleotides matching TRBD1. The length of the CDR3 is 16 residues. V lost 0 bases to trimming and J lost 2 bases; unmatched junction nucleotides: 3. Germline V CDR1 and CDR2: SGHAT, FQNNGV.

This clonotype was found a few times. The genes are TRBV12-3 or TRBV12-4 and TRBJ1-4, with unresolved D. V was trimmed by 9 bases and J by 2 bases, leaving 10 bases between them. This CDR3 region has 13 residues. The CDR3 sequence: CASSWWTNEKLFF. The CDR3 coding sequence is TGTGCCAGTTCATGGTGGACTAATGAAAAACTGTTTTTT.

A few counts support this clonotype. This sequence joins TRBV7-9 and TRBJ1-1; 10 bases agree with TRBD1. The ends lost 5 bases at V and 4 bases at J; junction bases unmatched: 7. This CDR3 is 15 amino acids long. Germline CDR1 is SEHNR and CDR2 is FQNEAQ (reference sequence). The CDR3 sequence is CASSAYRDRGTEAFF. Written as DNA, the CDR3 is TGTGCCAGCAGCGCCTACCGGGACAGGGGCACTGAAGCTTTCTTT.

There are a few counts of this clonotype. V gene TRBV19 combines with J gene TRBJ1-5; no definite D call. Trimming removed 3 bases from V and 3 bases from J, with 6 bases in between. This CDR3 contains 13 residues. Germline CDR1 and CDR2: LNHDA and SQIVND (reference sequence). CDR3 sequence reads: CASSMAVNQPQHF. CDR3 coding DNA: TGTGCCAGTAGTATGGCAGTCAATCAGCCCCAGCATTTT.

This clonotype was observed many times. The chain couples TRBV5-1 to TRBJ2-7, with 9 positions matching TRBD1. The trim removed 2 bases at V and 6 bases at J, leaving 15 bases unmatched. In germline, CDR1 is SGHRS, CDR2 YFSETQ. CDR3 size: 17 residues. This CDR3 is CASSFFGTGTSLSEQYF. In DNA form, the CDR3 reads TGCGCCAGCAGCTTTTTTGGGACAGGGACCTCCTTGTCCGAGCAGTACTTC.